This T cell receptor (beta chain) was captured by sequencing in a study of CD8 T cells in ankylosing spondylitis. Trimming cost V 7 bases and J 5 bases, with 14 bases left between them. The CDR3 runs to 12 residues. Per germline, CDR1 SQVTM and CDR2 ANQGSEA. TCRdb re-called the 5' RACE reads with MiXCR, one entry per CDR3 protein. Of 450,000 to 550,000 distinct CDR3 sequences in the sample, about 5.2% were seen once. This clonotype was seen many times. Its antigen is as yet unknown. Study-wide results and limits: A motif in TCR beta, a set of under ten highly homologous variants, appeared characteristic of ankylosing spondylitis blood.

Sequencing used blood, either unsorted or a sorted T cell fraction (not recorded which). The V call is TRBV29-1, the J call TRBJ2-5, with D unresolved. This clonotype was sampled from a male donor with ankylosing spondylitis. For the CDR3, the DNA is TGCAGCGCGACTTCAGAGGCCGAGACCCAGTACTTC. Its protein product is CSATSEAETQYF.